Included here is one T cell receptor beta chain sequence, with context. Its antigen remains unknown. The assay was immunoSEQ multiplex PCR, and TCRdb's table has in-frame clones only and misses some. The profile shows about 240,000 clones, 80% to 85% of them singletons. This entry is derived from a study of Tregs in tolerant kidney transplant recipients. Study results and limitations: The most relevant donor-specific Treg TCRbeta repertoire apparently came from expansion with activated donor B cells. Biological reproducibility was not directly addressed in this study.

CDR1 SGHTS and CDR2 YDEGEE come from the germline V gene. This CDR3 spans 16 amino acids. The trim removed 0 bases at V and 0 bases at J, leaving 1 base unmatched. CD4+CD25+CD127- Tregs, CD4+CD25- non-Tregs, CD4 and CD8 cells were sorted. The receptor was isolated from a human donor in good health. The chain employs TRBV5-8 and TRBJ1-2; 11 bases are shared with TRBD1. Sequencing input: CD4+ T cells from blood. CDR3 nucleotides: TGTGCCAGCAGCTTGGGGACAGGGGGCGCTAACTATGGCTACACCTTC. Protein: CASSLGTGGANYGYTF.